This TCR beta chain was sequenced during a study of memory CD8 T cells in hepatitis C reinfection. Turning to the study itself: Between 55 and 20 weeks before reinfection detection, pre-reinfection samples were drawn.

Germline V lookup: CDR1 SGDLS, CDR2 YYNGEE. The CDR3 consists of 14 residues. Trimming shortened V by 0 bases and J by 0 bases, and 7 bases separated the two germline ends. As to this clone: This specimen includes other DNA sequences encoding the same CDR3.

The table came from immunoSEQ multiplex PCR; TCRdb's copy has only in-frame clones and leaves some out. The sample gives 40,000 to 60,000 clones, about 90% of which show up once; roughly 0.99% is in the top ten. Described time point: pre-reinfection, 55 to 20 weeks before reinfection detection. No in vitro expansion preceded TCR sequencing of the sorted cells. The source is a young man with hepatitis C virus infection. V gene TRBV9 combines with J gene TRBJ2-7, with D unclear. The sequencing sample was made of naive CD8+ T cells sorted from blood. CDR3 coding DNA: TGTGCCAGCAGCGTAGGCGGTAGCTCCTACGAGCAGTACTTC. Protein product: CASSVGGSSYEQYF.